The present T cell receptor (beta chain) was sequenced within a study of blood T cell repertoires in COVID-19. Looked up from germline, CDR1 is MGHRA and CDR2 is YSYEKL. V gave up 0 bases and J gave up 3 bases, with 11 bases separating them. This CDR3 spans 16 amino acids. Some clones are missing from TCRdb's copy, which holds only in-frame ones; the method was immunoSEQ multiplex PCR. Of hundreds of thousands of clones listed, around 87% are singletons. Enrollees, roughly 18 to 89 years old, lived in 24 US areas. Assignment of participants to cohorts was predicated upon participant-reported clinical history.

This chain links TRBV4-1 with TRBJ2-2, with a possible D match to TRBD2 (6 bases). This clonotype was obtained from a young woman who had recovered from COVID-19. Specimen: PBMCs or T cells enriched from blood (not recorded which). This CDR3 is CASSQDRGSDTGELFF. DNA of the CDR3: TGCGCCAGCAGCCAAGATCGGGGGTCGGACACCGGGGAGCTGTTTTTT.